The rows below give T cell receptor beta chains drawn from one sample of a study of cytomegalovirus exposure and HLA in healthy donors. Method: immunoSEQ multiplex PCR; TCRdb's copy keeps in-frame clones and lacks some. Reported are about 40,000 clones; the ten largest clones contain over 3.5%. The sample comprised PBMCs. These receptor sequences come from a male donor in good health and CMV-seronegative. Each CDR3 is given with its conserved first and last residue. A D gene is named only where the DNA matches it firmly.

j_call: TRBJ1-3; d_call: NA; v_call: TRBV6-5; cdr3_aa: CASSYSGKRSGNTIYF; cdr3_nt: TGTGCCAGCAGTTACTCAGGAAAGCGCTCTGGAAACACCATATATTTT
j_call: TRBJ2-7; d_call: NA; v_call: TRBV5-6; cdr3_aa: CASSLAGGFYEQYF; cdr3_nt: TGTGCCAGCAGCCTGGCGGGCGGGTTCTACGAGCAGTACTTC
j_call: TRBJ2-7; d_call: TRBD2; v_call: TRBV27; cdr3_aa: CASSLQGLANEQYF; cdr3_nt: TGTGCCAGCAGTTTACAAGGACTAGCGAACGAGCAGTACTTC
j_call: TRBJ2-3; d_call: TRBD2; v_call: TRBV29-1; cdr3_aa: CSVEYKASGGATDTQYF; cdr3_nt: TGCAGCGTTGAATACAAGGCTAGCGGGGGGGCCACAGATACGCAGTATTTT
j_call: TRBJ2-1; d_call: TRBD2; v_call: TRBV6-4; cdr3_aa: CASSSVAGGTYNEQFF; cdr3_nt: TGTGCCAGCAGTTCCGTAGCGGGGGGCACCTACAATGAGCAGTTCTTC
j_call: TRBJ2-2; d_call: TRBD2; v_call: TRBV7-7; cdr3_aa: CASRAGGHTGELFF; cdr3_nt: TGTGCCAGCAGGGCGGGGGGGCACACCGGGGAGCTGTTTTTT
j_call: TRBJ2-7; d_call: NA; v_call: TRBV6-1; cdr3_aa: CATLRLYEQYF; cdr3_nt: TGTGCCACCCTGAGGCTCTACGAGCAGTACTTC
j_call: TRBJ2-7; d_call: TRBD1; v_call: TRBV27; cdr3_aa: CASRLWGQGMEQYF; cdr3_nt: TGTGCCAGCAGACTTTGGGGACAGGGGATGGAGCAGTACTTC
j_call: TRBJ2-7; d_call: TRBD1; v_call: TRBV9; cdr3_aa: CASSSSGTGGYEQYF; cdr3_nt: TGTGCCAGCAGCTCGAGCGGGACAGGGGGCTACGAGCAGTACTTC
j_call: TRBJ2-2; d_call: TRBD1; v_call: TRBV7-2; cdr3_aa: CASSLLGQARTGELFF; cdr3_nt: TGTGCCAGCAGCTTGTTAGGACAGGCGAGGACCGGGGAGCTGTTTTTT
j_call: TRBJ1-1; d_call: NA; v_call: TRBV7-8; cdr3_aa: CASSPSTGSPAFF; cdr3_nt: TGTGCCAGCAGCCCCAGTACAGGGTCCCCCGCTTTCTTT
j_call: TRBJ2-7; d_call: TRBD1; v_call: TRBV5-4; cdr3_aa: CASSRGQDDAYEQYF; cdr3_nt: TGTGCCAGCAGCCGGGGACAGGACGACGCCTACGAGCAGTACTTC
j_call: TRBJ1-2; d_call: NA; v_call: TRBV20-1; cdr3_aa: CSAQIVDYTF; cdr3_nt: TGCAGTGCCCAAATAGTAGACTACACCTTC
j_call: TRBJ2-7; d_call: NA; v_call: TRBV18; cdr3_aa: CASSPSDRGLAEQYF; cdr3_nt: TGTGCCAGCTCACCGTCGGACCGGGGGTTGGCCGAGCAGTACTTC
j_call: TRBJ1-1; d_call: TRBD1; v_call: TRBV7-6; cdr3_aa: CASSRDRMNTEAFF; cdr3_nt: TGTGCCAGCAGCCGGGACAGGATGAACACTGAAGCTTTCTTT
j_call: TRBJ2-1; d_call: TRBD1; v_call: TRBV6-5; cdr3_aa: CASSSDRSSYNEQFF; cdr3_nt: TGTGCCAGCAGTTCGGACAGGAGCTCCTACAATGAGCAGTTCTTC
j_call: TRBJ1-2; d_call: NA; v_call: TRBV6-5; cdr3_aa: CASSYSLRDGYTF; cdr3_nt: TGTGCCAGCAGTTACTCGTTGAGGGATGGCTACACCTTC
j_call: TRBJ1-2; d_call: NA; v_call: TRBV18; cdr3_aa: CASSPTGTNYGYTF; cdr3_nt: TGTGCCAGCTCACCCACAGGGACTAACTATGGCTACACCTTC
j_call: TRBJ2-7; d_call: NA; v_call: TRBV15; cdr3_aa: CATSRGTAPGYEQYF; cdr3_nt: TGTGCCACCAGCAGAGGGACAGCTCCTGGTTACGAGCAGTACTTC
j_call: TRBJ2-2; d_call: NA; v_call: TRBV28; cdr3_aa: CASSLIAGDTGELFF; cdr3_nt: TGTGCCAGCAGTTTAATTGCAGGGGACACCGGGGAGCTGTTTTTT
j_call: TRBJ2-2; d_call: TRBD1; v_call: TRBV18; cdr3_aa: CASSQGQGTNGELFF; cdr3_nt: TGTGCCAGCTCGCAGGGACAGGGTACGAACGGGGAGCTGTTTTTT
j_call: TRBJ2-7; d_call: NA; v_call: TRBV10-3; cdr3_aa: CAISGATLHEQYF; cdr3_nt: TGTGCCATCAGTGGGGCCACCCTACACGAGCAGTACTTC
j_call: TRBJ1-2; d_call: TRBD1; v_call: TRBV7-8; cdr3_aa: CASSLVVPDRDKGSYGYTF; cdr3_nt: TGTGCCAGCAGCTTAGTAGTACCGGACAGGGATAAGGGGAGCTATGGCTACACCTTC
j_call: TRBJ1-6; d_call: NA; v_call: TRBV19; cdr3_aa: CASSTPGGGNSPLHF; cdr3_nt: TGTGCCAGTAGTACCCCCGGGGGGGGCAATTCACCCCTCCACTTT
j_call: TRBJ2-5; d_call: TRBD2; v_call: TRBV18; cdr3_aa: CASSPQRGETQYF; cdr3_nt: TGTGCCAGCTCGCCTCAGCGGGGAGAGACCCAGTACTTC
j_call: TRBJ2-2; d_call: NA; v_call: TRBV9; cdr3_aa: CASSVVWGVGNTGELFF; cdr3_nt: TGTGCCAGCAGCGTAGTCTGGGGCGTCGGTAACACCGGGGAGCTGTTTTTT
j_call: TRBJ1-2; d_call: NA; v_call: TRBV5-1; cdr3_aa: CASSTTRSGFGYTF; cdr3_nt: TGCGCCAGCAGCACGACCCGAAGCGGGTTCGGCTACACCTTC
j_call: TRBJ1-1; d_call: NA; v_call: TRBV5-1; cdr3_aa: CASSPSAGRVNTEAFF; cdr3_nt: TGCGCCAGCAGCCCCTCAGCCGGCAGGGTGAACACTGAAGCTTTCTTT
j_call: TRBJ1-3; d_call: TRBD1; v_call: TRBV28; cdr3_aa: CASTPGQGSNTIYF; cdr3_nt: TGTGCCAGCACCCCGGGACAGGGTTCGAACACCATATATTTT
j_call: TRBJ1-2; d_call: NA; v_call: TRBV7-9; cdr3_aa: CASSLLQGRYTF; cdr3_nt: TGTGCCAGCAGCCTACTACAGGGTCGCTACACCTTC
j_call: TRBJ2-5; d_call: NA; v_call: TRBV5-5; cdr3_aa: CASSLGGNPGETQYF; cdr3_nt: TGTGCCAGCAGCTTGGGGGGTAACCCAGGGGAGACCCAGTACTTC
j_call: TRBJ2-5; d_call: TRBD2; v_call: TRBV5-1; cdr3_aa: CASSLARLAGRETQYF; cdr3_nt: TGCGCCAGCAGCTTGGCCAGACTAGCGGGGAGAGAGACCCAGTACTTC
j_call: TRBJ1-6; d_call: NA; v_call: TRBV28; cdr3_aa: CASSPNRVPNSPLHF; cdr3_nt: TGTGCCAGCAGTCCGAACAGGGTCCCTAATTCACCCCTCCACTTT
j_call: TRBJ2-1; d_call: NA; v_call: TRBV10-3; cdr3_aa: CAISESAQGPPQVRFF; cdr3_nt: TGTGCCATCAGTGAGTCGGCACAGGGCCCACCTCAAGTTCGGTTCTTC
j_call: TRBJ2-5; d_call: NA; v_call: TRBV27; cdr3_aa: CASSLVLSEQETQYF; cdr3_nt: TGTGCCAGCAGTTTAGTCTTGAGCGAGCAAGAGACCCAGTACTTC
j_call: TRBJ2-7; d_call: TRBD2; v_call: TRBV10-3; cdr3_aa: CAIKRAGESSYVQYF; cdr3_nt: TGTGCCATCAAGAGAGCGGGGGAAAGCTCCTACGTGCAGTACTTC
j_call: TRBJ2-1; d_call: NA; v_call: TRBV4-1; cdr3_aa: CASSLKEGRTSKGQFF; cdr3_nt: TGCGCCAGCAGCCTCAAGGAGGGACGGACCTCCAAGGGGCAGTTCTTC
j_call: TRBJ2-1; d_call: NA; v_call: TRBV7-9; cdr3_aa: CASSLLQVSYNEQFF; cdr3_nt: TGTGCCAGCAGCTTACTACAGGTTTCCTACAATGAGCAGTTCTTC
j_call: TRBJ2-7; d_call: TRBD1; v_call: TRBV28; cdr3_aa: CASRGTGSYEQYF; cdr3_nt: TGTGCCAGCAGAGGGACAGGGTCGTACGAGCAGTACTTC
j_call: TRBJ2-3; d_call: NA; v_call: TRBV6-1; cdr3_aa: CASRQSSTDTQYF; cdr3_nt: TGTGCCAGCAGGCAGTCTAGCACAGATACGCAGTATTTT